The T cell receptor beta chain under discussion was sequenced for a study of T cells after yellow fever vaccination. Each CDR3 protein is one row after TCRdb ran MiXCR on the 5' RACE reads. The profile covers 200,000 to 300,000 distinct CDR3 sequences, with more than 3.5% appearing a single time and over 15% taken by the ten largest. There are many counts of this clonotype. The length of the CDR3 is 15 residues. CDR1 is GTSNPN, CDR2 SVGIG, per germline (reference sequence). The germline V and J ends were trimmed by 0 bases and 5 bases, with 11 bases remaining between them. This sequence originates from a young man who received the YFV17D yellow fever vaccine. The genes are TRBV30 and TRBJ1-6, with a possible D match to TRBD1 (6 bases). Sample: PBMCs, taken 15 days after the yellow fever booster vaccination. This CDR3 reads CAWSVRTANNSPLHF. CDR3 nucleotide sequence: TGTGCCTGGAGTGTAAGGACAGCCAATAATTCACCCCTCCACTTT.